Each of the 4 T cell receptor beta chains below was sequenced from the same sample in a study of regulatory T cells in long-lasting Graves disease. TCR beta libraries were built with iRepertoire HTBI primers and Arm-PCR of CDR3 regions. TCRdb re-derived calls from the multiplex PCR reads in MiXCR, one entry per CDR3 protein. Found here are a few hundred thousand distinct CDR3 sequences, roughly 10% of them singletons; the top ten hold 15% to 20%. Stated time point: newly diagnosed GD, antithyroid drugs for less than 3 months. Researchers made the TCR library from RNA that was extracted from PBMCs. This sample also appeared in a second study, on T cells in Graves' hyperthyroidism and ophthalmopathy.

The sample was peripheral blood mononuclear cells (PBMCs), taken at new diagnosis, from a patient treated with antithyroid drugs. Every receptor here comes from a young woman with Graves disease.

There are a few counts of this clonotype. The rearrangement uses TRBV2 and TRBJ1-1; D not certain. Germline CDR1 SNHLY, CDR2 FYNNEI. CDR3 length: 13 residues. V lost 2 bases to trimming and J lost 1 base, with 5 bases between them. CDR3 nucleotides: TGTGCCAGCAGTGAACGGAAGAACACTGAAGCTTTCTTT. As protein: CASSERKNTEAFF.

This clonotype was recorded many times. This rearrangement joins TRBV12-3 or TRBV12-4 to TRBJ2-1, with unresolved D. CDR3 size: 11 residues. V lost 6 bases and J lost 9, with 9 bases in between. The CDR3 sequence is CASSYSSEQFF. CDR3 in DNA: TGTGCCAGCAGCTATAGCAGTGAGCAGTTCTTC.

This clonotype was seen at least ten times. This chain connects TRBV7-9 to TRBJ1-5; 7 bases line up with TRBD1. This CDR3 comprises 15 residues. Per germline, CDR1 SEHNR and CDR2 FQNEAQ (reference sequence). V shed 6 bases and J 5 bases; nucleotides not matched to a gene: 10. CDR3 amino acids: CASSRTGTAHQPQHF. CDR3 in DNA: TGTGCCAGCAGTAGAACCGGGACAGCCCATCAGCCCCAGCATTTT.

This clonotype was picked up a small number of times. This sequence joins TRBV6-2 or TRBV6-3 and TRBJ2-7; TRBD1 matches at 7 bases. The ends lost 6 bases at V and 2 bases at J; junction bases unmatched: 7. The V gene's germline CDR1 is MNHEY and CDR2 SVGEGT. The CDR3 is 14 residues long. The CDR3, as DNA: TGTGCCAGCAGGCGTACCGGGACAGCCTACGAGCAGTACGTC. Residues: CASRRTGTAYEQYV.